This TCR beta chain is from a study of T cells in Graves' hyperthyroidism and ophthalmopathy. Study as a whole: Sampling of peripheral blood happened at initial diagnosis, prior to any treatment.

RNA transcripts were the template for amplifying TCR beta CDR3 regions. When the TCR CDR3 underwent first-round RT-PCR, the HTBI primer set was used. TCRdb re-called the multiplex PCR reads with MiXCR, one entry per CDR3 protein. Of 330,000 or so distinct CDR3 sequences listed, roughly 19% are singletons. Germline V gives CDR1 SGHVS, CDR2 FQNEAQ. The CDR3 has 19 amino acids. After removal of 5 bases from V and 4 bases from J, the junction contained 19 bases not matched to a gene. This TCR was recovered from a man aged 45-65 years with Graves' ophthalmopathy. This chain joins TRBV7-8 and TRBJ2-1, with 8 bases identical to TRBD2. Sequencing was done on a sample of blood. The CDR3 sequence: CASSLEGREAPFTYNEQFF. In DNA form, the CDR3 reads TGTGCCAGCAGCCTTGAGGGGCGGGAGGCACCCTTCACTTACAATGAGCAGTTCTTC.